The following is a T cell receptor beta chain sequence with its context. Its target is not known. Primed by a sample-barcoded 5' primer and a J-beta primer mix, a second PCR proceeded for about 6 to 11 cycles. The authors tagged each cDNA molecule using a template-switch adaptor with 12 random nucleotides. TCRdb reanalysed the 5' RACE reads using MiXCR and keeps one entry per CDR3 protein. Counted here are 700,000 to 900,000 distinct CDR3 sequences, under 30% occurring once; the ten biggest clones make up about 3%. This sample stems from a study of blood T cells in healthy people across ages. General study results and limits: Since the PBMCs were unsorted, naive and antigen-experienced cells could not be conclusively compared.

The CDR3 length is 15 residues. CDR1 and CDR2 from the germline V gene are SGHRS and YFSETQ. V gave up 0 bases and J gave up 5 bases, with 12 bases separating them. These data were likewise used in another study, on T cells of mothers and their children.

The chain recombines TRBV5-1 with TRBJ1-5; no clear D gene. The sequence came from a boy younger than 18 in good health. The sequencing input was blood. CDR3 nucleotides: TGCGCCAGCAGCTTGGGGGCAGCAGGCCATCAGCCCCAGCATTTT. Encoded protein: CASSLGAAGHQPQHF.